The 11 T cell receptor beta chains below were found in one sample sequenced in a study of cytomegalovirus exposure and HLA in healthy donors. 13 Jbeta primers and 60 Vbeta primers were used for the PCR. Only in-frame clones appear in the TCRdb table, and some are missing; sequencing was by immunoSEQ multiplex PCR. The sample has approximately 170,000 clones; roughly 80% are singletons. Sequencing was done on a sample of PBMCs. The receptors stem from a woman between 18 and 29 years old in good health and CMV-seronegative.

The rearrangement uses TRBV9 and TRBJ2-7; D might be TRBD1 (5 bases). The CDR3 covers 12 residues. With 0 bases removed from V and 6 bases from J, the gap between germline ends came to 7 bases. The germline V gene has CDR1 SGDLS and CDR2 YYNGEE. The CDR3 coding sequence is TGTGCCAGCAGCGTAGGGCAGGGCGAGCAGTACTTC. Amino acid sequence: CASSVGQGEQYF.

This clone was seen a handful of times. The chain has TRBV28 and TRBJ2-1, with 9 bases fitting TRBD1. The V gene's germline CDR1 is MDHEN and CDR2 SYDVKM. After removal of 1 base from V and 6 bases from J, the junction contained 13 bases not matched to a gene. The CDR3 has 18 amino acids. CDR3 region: CASSLSWLGQGRGNEQFF. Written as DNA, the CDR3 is TGTGCCAGCAGTTTATCCTGGCTAGGACAGGGGAGGGGCAATGAGCAGTTCTTC.

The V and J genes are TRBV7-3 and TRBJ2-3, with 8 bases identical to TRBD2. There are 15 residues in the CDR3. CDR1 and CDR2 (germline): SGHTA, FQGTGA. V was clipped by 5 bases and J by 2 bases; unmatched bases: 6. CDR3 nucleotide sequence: TGTGCCAGCAGCCCGACTAGCGCGTCCACAGATACGCAGTATTTT. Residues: CASSPTSASTDTQYF.

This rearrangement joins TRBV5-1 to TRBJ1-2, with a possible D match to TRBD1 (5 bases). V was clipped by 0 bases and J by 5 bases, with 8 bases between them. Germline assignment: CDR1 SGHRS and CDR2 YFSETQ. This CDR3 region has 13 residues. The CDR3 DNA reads TGCGCCAGCAGCTTGGGTCCAGGGTATGGCTACACCTTC. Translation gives CASSLGPGYGYTF. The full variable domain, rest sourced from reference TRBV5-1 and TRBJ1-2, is KAGVTQTPRYLIKTRGQQVTLSCSPISGHRSVSWYQQTPGQGLQFLFEYFSETQRNKGNFPGRFSGRQFSNSRSEMNVSTLELGDSALYLCASSLGPGYGYTFGSGTRLTVV.

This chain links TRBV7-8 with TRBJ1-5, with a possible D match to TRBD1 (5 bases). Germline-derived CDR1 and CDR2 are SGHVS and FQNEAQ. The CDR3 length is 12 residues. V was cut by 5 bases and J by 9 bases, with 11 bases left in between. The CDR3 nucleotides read TGTGCCAGCAGCGCGGGGGTATCGCCCCAGCATTTT. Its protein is CASSAGVSPQHF.

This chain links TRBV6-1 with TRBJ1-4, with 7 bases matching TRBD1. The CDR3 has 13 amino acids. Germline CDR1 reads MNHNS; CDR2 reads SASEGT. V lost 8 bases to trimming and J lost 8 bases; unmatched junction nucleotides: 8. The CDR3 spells CASSDRISEKLFF. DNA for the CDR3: TGTGCCAGCTCGGACAGGATCAGCGAAAAACTGTTTTTT.

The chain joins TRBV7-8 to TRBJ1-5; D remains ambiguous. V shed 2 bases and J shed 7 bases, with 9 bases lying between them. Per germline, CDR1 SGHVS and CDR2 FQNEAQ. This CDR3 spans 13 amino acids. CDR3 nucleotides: TGTGCCAGCAGCTTAACAGTCCCCCAGCCCCAGCATTTT. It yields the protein CASSLTVPQPQHF.

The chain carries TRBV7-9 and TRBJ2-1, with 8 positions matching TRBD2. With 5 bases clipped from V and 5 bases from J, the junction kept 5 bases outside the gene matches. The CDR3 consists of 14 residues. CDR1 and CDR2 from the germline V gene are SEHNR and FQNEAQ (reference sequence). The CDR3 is CASSHTSGDNEQFF. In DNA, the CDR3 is TGTGCCAGCAGCCACACTAGCGGAGACAATGAGCAGTTCTTC. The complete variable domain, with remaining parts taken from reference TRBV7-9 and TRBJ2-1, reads DTGVSQNPRHKITKRGQNVTFRCDPISEHNRLYWYRQTLGQGPEFLTYFQNEAQLEKSRLLSDRFSAERPKGSFSTLEIQRTEQGDSAMYLCASSHTSGDNEQFFGPGTRLTVL.

CDR3 sequence reads: CASSQGIQAGISGNTIYF. The CDR3 DNA follows: TGCGCCAGCAGCCAGGGGATCCAGGCGGGGATCTCTGGAAACACCATATATTTT. The rearrangement joins TRBV4-1 to TRBJ1-3; no clear D. V was shortened by 3 bases and J by 0 bases, with 18 bases between the two germline ends. From germline, CDR1 is MGHRA and CDR2 YSYEKL. The CDR3 contains 18 residues.

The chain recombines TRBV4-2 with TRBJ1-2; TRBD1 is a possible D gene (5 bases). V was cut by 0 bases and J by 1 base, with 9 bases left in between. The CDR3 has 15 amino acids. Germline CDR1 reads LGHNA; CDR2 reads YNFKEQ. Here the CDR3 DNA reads TGTGCCAGCAGCCAAGATTTGACAGTTAACTATGGCTACACCTTC. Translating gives CASSQDLTVNYGYTF.

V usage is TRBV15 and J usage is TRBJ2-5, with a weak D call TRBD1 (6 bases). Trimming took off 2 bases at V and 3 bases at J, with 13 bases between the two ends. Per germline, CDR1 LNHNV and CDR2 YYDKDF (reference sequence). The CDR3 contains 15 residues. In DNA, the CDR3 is TGTGCCACCAGCAGATGGACAGAAACGGAAGAGACCCAGTACTTC. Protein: CATSRWTETEETQYF.